This T cell receptor (beta chain) was profiled in a study of blood T cells in healthy people across ages. The overall study: About one barcoded TCR beta cDNA was captured per two T cells.

A J-beta primer mix and a sample-barcoded 5' primer were used in a second PCR of about 7 to 12 cycles. TCRdb called the 5' RACE reads again in MiXCR, with one record for every CDR3 protein. The table includes about 840,000 distinct CDR3 sequences, 25% to 35% detected once. Whole-study findings and limits: There was a strong correlation between TCR beta diversity and naive T cell percentage. Both higher diversity and more naive CD4+ cells marked long-lived donors when set against aged donors.

The germline CDR1 and CDR2 sequences are SEHNR and FQNEAQ (reference sequence). CDR3 length: 13 amino acids. Trimming removed 5 bases at V and 6 bases at J, with 13 bases between. Comments on this clonotype: What it binds is unknown.

This same sample was also taken into another study, of T cells of mothers and their children. This second study notes: Nobody spotted any persistent microchimeric T cell clones.

The material sequenced was blood. V usage is TRBV7-9 and J usage is TRBJ1-1, with D tentatively TRBD1 (5 bases). The origin of this receptor is a middle-aged woman in good health. The CDR3 DNA sequence: TGTGCCAGCAGCCAGGGCGTAACTGCTGAAGCTTTCTTT. Residues: CASSQGVTAEAFF.